This T cell receptor (beta chain) is drawn from a study of blood T cell repertoires in COVID-19. The overall study: Donors in the United States, Italy and Spain gave samples during acute or convalescent COVID-19. PBMCs, B-cell-depleted T cells, or T cells provided the cDNA or gDNA that made up the material.

Trimming took off 2 bases at V and 5 bases at J, with 13 bases between the two ends. Germline V gene sequence: CDR1 SGHTA, CDR2 FQGNSA. The CDR3 is made up of 15 amino acids. Original processing notes: Amplified reference gene primers provided the basis for estimating nucleated cell counts. Libraries were prepared by immunoSEQ multiplex PCR; TCRdb keeps only in-frame clonotypes and omits some of them. V, J and clone size derive from that table, while D and trimming were established from the DNA sequence. The sample has a few hundred thousand clones, roughly 90% seen once. This clone appeared a single time.

This receptor was obtained from a man aged 35-49 years with acute or convalescent COVID-19. The material sequenced was peripheral blood. The gene calls are TRBV7-2 and TRBJ2-1; possible D gene TRBD1, 6 bases. The CDR3 here is CASSLRRGRDNEQFF. CDR3 bases: TGTGCCAGCAGCTTACGCAGGGGCCGAGACAATGAGCAGTTCTTC.